This T cell receptor (beta chain) was obtained from a study of blood T cells in healthy people across ages. Each donor supplied roughly 9 milliliters of peripheral blood. This clonotype was seen only a few times. Antigen specificity is unknown. The use of a sample-barcoded 5' primer and a J-beta primer mix characterized a second PCR of about 7 to 12 cycles. TCRdb analysed the 5' RACE reads with MiXCR anew, one entry per CDR3 protein. The profile covers 1,500,000 or so distinct CDR3 sequences, with 59% appearing a single time and roughly 7% taken by the ten largest. This CDR3 is 14 amino acids long. From germline, CDR1 is LGHNA and CDR2 YNFKEQ. Study-level points and caveats: The study could not conclusively compare naive and antigen-experienced cells, given its unsorted PBMCs. When set beside aged donors, long-lived donors presented more naive CD4+ cells and higher diversity.

This receptor was identified in a man aged 18 to 29 in good health. Input material: blood. The chain employs TRBV4-2 and TRBJ2-5; tentative D call: TRBD2 (6 bases). The J call may not be correct, given that the DNA end is closer to TRBJ2-7. The CDR3: CASSRRRGLAEQYF. The CDR3 nucleotides read TGTGCCAGCAGCCGGAGGAGGGGACTCGCCGAGCAGTACTTC.